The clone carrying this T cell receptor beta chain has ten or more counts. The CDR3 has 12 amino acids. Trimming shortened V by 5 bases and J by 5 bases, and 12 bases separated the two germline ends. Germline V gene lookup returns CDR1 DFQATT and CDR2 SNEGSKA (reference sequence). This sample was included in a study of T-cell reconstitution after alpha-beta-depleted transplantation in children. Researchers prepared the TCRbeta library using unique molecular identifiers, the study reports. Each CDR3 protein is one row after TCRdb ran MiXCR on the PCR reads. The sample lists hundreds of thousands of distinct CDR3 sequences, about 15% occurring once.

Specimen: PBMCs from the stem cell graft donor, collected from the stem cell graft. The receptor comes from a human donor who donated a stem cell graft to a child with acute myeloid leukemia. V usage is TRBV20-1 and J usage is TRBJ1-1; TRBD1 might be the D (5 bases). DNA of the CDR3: TGCAGTGCTCCTCGACAGTGGACTGAAGCTTTCTTT. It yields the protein CSAPRQWTEAFF.